A single sample gave rise to the 21 T cell receptor beta chains below, sequenced in a study of blood T cell repertoires in COVID-19. Sequencing used immunoSEQ multiplex PCR; TCRdb keeps in-frame clones, though not all of them. This repertoire shows 200,000 to 250,000 clones, less than 85% found once; its top ten account for 3% to 4.5%. Material: peripheral blood. The receptors here all came from an elderly woman with acute or convalescent COVID-19.

V gene TRBV12-3 or TRBV12-4 combines with J gene TRBJ1-1; D is undetermined. This CDR3 is 11 amino acids long. V gave up 5 bases and J gave up 3 bases, with 4 bases separating them. The CDR3: CASSTYTEAFF. CDR3 coding DNA: TGTGCCAGCAGTACATACACTGAAGCTTTCTTT.

J is TRBJ2-7 and V is TRBV5-4, with 8 bases that match TRBD2. The CDR3 totals 17 residues. Trimming cost V 0 bases and J 1 base; bases outside gene matches: 9. The germline gives CDR1 SGHNT, CDR2 YYREEE (reference sequence). The CDR3 loop is CASSLGMGSGGSYEQYF. The CDR3 DNA reads TGTGCCAGCAGCTTGGGCATGGGGAGCGGGGGTTCCTACGAGCAGTACTTC. Using reference TRBV5-4 and TRBJ2-7 for the parts outside the CDR3, the full variable domain is ETGVTQSPTHLIKTRGQQVTLRCSSQSGHNTVSWYQQALGQGPQFIFQYYREEENGRGNFPPRFSGLQFPNYSSELNVNALELDDSALYLCASSLGMGSGGSYEQYFGPGTRLTVT.

The genes are TRBV7-6 and TRBJ2-7; 7 nucleotides agree with TRBD1. Germline V gene sequence: CDR1 SGHVS, CDR2 FNYEAQ. The CDR3 consists of 15 residues. Germline trimming cut 5 bases from V and 1 base from J; bases unmatched to any gene: 8. The CDR3 protein is CASSLGTVPSYEQYF. The CDR3 DNA reads as TGTGCCAGCAGCCTAGGGACAGTTCCTTCCTACGAGCAGTACTTC.

The chain carries TRBV12-3 or TRBV12-4 and TRBJ1-2; 7 nucleotides line up with TRBD1. The junction had 5 bases not matched to a gene; V was cut back by 6 bases and J by 4 bases. There are 13 residues in the CDR3. CDR3 in amino acids: CASRPGTVYGYTF. In nucleotides, the CDR3 is TGTGCCAGCAGGCCCGGGACAGTCTATGGCTACACCTTC.

The chain uses TRBV5-1 and TRBJ2-2; 10 bases are a match to TRBD2. The CDR3 length is 15 residues. Looked up from germline, CDR1 is SGHRS and CDR2 is YFSETQ. The V segment lost 3 bases and the J segment 6 bases; nucleotides outside the gene matches: 5. The CDR3: CASSSGLAIPGELFF. CDR3 sequence (DNA): TGCGCCAGCAGCTCGGGACTAGCGATACCCGGGGAGCTGTTTTTT.

Here the CDR3 DNA reads TGTGCCAGCAGTTACAGGAGTTCTAACTATGGCTACACCTTC. Amino acid sequence: CASSYRSSNYGYTF. The rearrangement joins TRBV7-2 to TRBJ1-2; a weak D match, TRBD1 (5 bases). The CDR3 contains 14 residues. Trimming took 6 bases from V and 0 from J, leaving 11 bases between them. CDR1 is SGHTA, CDR2 FQGNSA, per germline. The complete variable domain, with remaining parts taken from reference TRBV7-2 and TRBJ1-2, reads GAGVSQSPSNKVTEKGKDVELRCDPISGHTALYWYRQSLGQGLEFLIYFQGNSAPDKSGLPSDRFSAERTGGSVSTLTIQRTQQEDSAVYLCASSYRSSNYGYTFGSGTRLTVV.

V usage is TRBV2 and J usage is TRBJ1-5; possible D gene TRBD1, 5 bases. CDR3 length: 14 residues. Germline values: CDR1 SNHLY, CDR2 FYNNEI. With 8 bases removed from V and 5 bases from J, the gap between germline ends came to 16 bases. The CDR3 DNA reads as TGTGCCAGCCAAGGCACTACGGGGGATCAGCCCCAGCATTTT. This codes for CASQGTTGDQPQHF.

The chain joins TRBV7-2 to TRBJ2-1, with TRBD2 matching over 8 bases. The CDR3 extends over 15 amino acids. V was pared by 5 bases and J by 4 bases, with 7 bases of the junction left unmatched. Germline V gene data show CDR1 as SGHTA and CDR2 as FQGNSA. Here the CDR3 DNA reads TGTGCCAGCAGCCCCCCCCGGGGGGGATACAATGAGCAGTTCTTC. This sequence encodes CASSPPRGGYNEQFF.

The table lists this clone with a count of one. The chain links TRBV3-1 (or the pseudogene TRBV3-2) to TRBJ1-2; 7 bases map to TRBD1. Germline loops: CDR1 LGHDT, CDR2 YNNKEL (reference sequence). After removal of 1 base from V and 7 bases from J, the junction contained 12 bases not matched to a gene. This CDR3 spans 16 amino acids. This chain's CDR3 is CASSQGTTGSKGGYTF. In nucleotides, the CDR3 is TGTGCCAGCAGCCAAGGTACGACAGGGAGTAAAGGTGGCTACACCTTC.

This chain joins TRBV19 and TRBJ2-1; 7 bases are shared with TRBD1. V shed 5 bases, J shed 9 bases, and the junction held 7 bases outside the gene matches. The CDR3 is 13 amino acids. Germline CDR1 LNHDA, CDR2 SQIVND (reference sequence). As DNA, the CDR3 is TGTGCCAGTAGTCCGCGGACAGGAGGTGAGCAGTTCTTC. Its translation: CASSPRTGGEQFF.

V usage is TRBV10-3 and J usage is TRBJ1-2; D is undetermined. CDR3 size: 13 residues. Trimming took off 7 bases at V and 8 bases at J, with 17 bases between the two ends. Germline V gives CDR1 ENHRY, CDR2 SYGVKD. CDR3 residues: CAIKITGREGYTF. In nucleotides, the CDR3 is TGTGCCATCAAAATAACGGGGAGGGAAGGCTACACCTTC.

The chain carries TRBV24-1 and TRBJ2-7; possible D gene TRBD2, 6 bases. V lost 4 bases and J lost 4, with 19 bases in between. In germline, CDR1 is KGHDR, CDR2 SFDVKD. There are 16 residues in the CDR3. CDR3 sequence (DNA): TGTGCCACCAGTGACTCGACGCGGGGCTCGGGATACGAGCAGTACTTC. Encoded protein: CATSDSTRGSGYEQYF.

The V gene is TRBV5-1, the J gene TRBJ1-6; TRBD1 aligns across 10 bases. Losses at the gene ends were 3 bases for V and 8 bases for J; bases not matched to a gene: 8. The CDR3 extends over 16 amino acids. The V gene's germline CDR1 is SGHRS and CDR2 YFSETQ. DNA of the CDR3: TGCGCCAGCAGCTCAAACCCGGACAGGGGGTATTCACCCCTCCACTTT. It codes for CASSSNPDRGYSPLHF.

This clone came up once. J is TRBJ1-2 and V is TRBV5-1; 11 bases align to TRBD1. The CDR3 is 15 amino acids. J gave up 8 bases and V 0 bases, and 6 bases lay outside the gene matches. Germline values: CDR1 SGHRS, CDR2 YFSETQ. The CDR3 bases are TGCGCCAGCAGCTTGGGGACAGGGGGCGCCTGGGGCTACACCTTC. Protein sequence: CASSLGTGGAWGYTF.

This sequence joins TRBV3-1 (or the pseudogene TRBV3-2) and TRBJ1-1; TRBD1 aligns across 10 bases. The CDR3 is 15 residues long. CDR1 is LGHDT and CDR2 is YNNKEL in the germline V gene (reference sequence). V lost 5 bases to trimming and J lost 4 bases; unmatched junction nucleotides: 7. The CDR3 region has the DNA TGTGCCAGCAGCTCCCGACAGGGGGCTACCACTGAAGCTTTCTTT. It encodes CASSSRQGATTEAFF.

This clone turned up a few times. The V gene is TRBV28, the J gene TRBJ1-2; 8 bases agree with TRBD1. Trimming cost V 3 bases and J 7 bases; bases outside gene matches: 7. The length of the CDR3 is 14 residues. Germline loops: CDR1 MDHEN, CDR2 SYDVKM. DNA of the CDR3: TGTGCCAGCAGTTTTCTGACAGGGGCCGGTGGCTACACCTTC. This codes for CASSFLTGAGGYTF.

This chain connects TRBV11-3 to TRBJ1-1, with 9 bases fitting TRBD1. The CDR3 is 17 amino acids. Trimming took 3 bases from V and 1 from J; bases not matched to a gene: 9. Germline V gene data show CDR1 as SGHNT and CDR2 as YENEEA. In DNA, the CDR3 is TGTGCCAGCAGCTTCCGGGACAGGGAAGATGGGAACACTGAAGCTTTCTTT. Translated, it gives CASSFRDREDGNTEAFF.

The sample holds one count of this clone. The rearrangement uses TRBV19 and TRBJ1-5; D possibly corresponds to TRBD1 (5 bases). CDR3 length equals 14 residues. Germline loops: CDR1 LNHDA, CDR2 SQIVND (reference sequence). V was shortened by 6 bases and J by 0 bases, with 9 bases between the two germline ends. This CDR3 reads CASRTVLSNQPQHF. The CDR3 nucleotides read TGTGCCAGTAGGACAGTCCTTAGCAATCAGCCCCAGCATTTT.

The rearrangement uses TRBV11-2 and TRBJ2-4, with D maybe TRBD2 (5 bases). V was cut by 0 bases and J by 4 bases, with 7 bases left in between. CDR1 is SGHAT, CDR2 FQNNGV, per germline. The CDR3 extends over 14 amino acids. The DNA for the CDR3 is TGTGCCAGCAGCTTAGATCGGGGAAAAAACATTCAGTACTTC. It is translated as CASSLDRGKNIQYF.

This clone appeared a single time. V is TRBV7-8 and J is TRBJ1-3, with 8 bases aligning to TRBD1. The V gene end was trimmed by 2 bases and the J gene end by 3 bases; junction bases not matched to a gene: 9. Germline values: CDR1 SGHVS, CDR2 FQNEAQ. This CDR3 has 17 residues. As DNA, the CDR3 is TGTGCCAGCAGCTTAAGCGAGACAGGGGCGTTTGGAAACACCATATATTTT. It is translated as CASSLSETGAFGNTIYF.

The chain couples TRBV7-6 to TRBJ1-1; D uncertain. Germline V gene lookup returns CDR1 SGHVS and CDR2 FNYEAQ. The CDR3 has 11 residues. Between the trimmed V and J ends, which lost 3 bases and 6 bases, there was a span of 5 bases. This CDR3 is CASSFTAEAFF. In nucleotides, the CDR3 is TGTGCCAGCAGCTTTACAGCTGAAGCTTTCTTT. Full variable domain (missing parts from reference TRBV7-6 and TRBJ1-1): GAGVSQSPRYKVTKRGQDVALRCDPISGHVSLYWYRQALGQGPEFLTYFNYEAQQDKSGLPNDRFSAERPEGSISTLTIQRTEQRDSAMYRCASSFTAEAFFGQGTRLTVV.